This T cell receptor (beta chain) was documented in a study of T cells in Graves' hyperthyroidism and ophthalmopathy. Study context: Specimen type is peripheral blood, collected at initial diagnosis prior to any treatment.

The CDR3 contains 16 residues. Trimming removed 0 bases from V and 2 bases from J, with 13 bases in between. Germline assignment: CDR1 MGHDK and CDR2 SYGVNS. Diagnoses were established using clinical symptoms, serum thyroxine and TRAb, thyroid ultrasound and orbital computed tomography. The source material, RNA transcripts, was used to amplify TCR beta CDR3 regions. First-round RT-PCR of the TCR CDR3 relied on the HTBI primer set. TCRdb analysed the multiplex PCR reads with MiXCR anew, one entry per CDR3 protein. The repertoire holds more than 550,000 distinct CDR3 sequences, 18% seen once, with approximately 16% in the top ten.

The specimen sequenced was blood. The genes are TRBV25-1 and TRBJ2-5; no reliable D call. The receptor's source is a woman between 45 and 65 years old with Graves' hyperthyroidism that later progressed to Graves' ophthalmopathy. Here the CDR3 reads CASSEYVGTVQETQYF. CDR3 sequence (DNA): TGTGCCAGCAGTGAATATGTCGGCACAGTGCAAGAGACCCAGTACTTC.